This T cell receptor (beta chain) was retrieved from a study of blood T cell repertoires in COVID-19. This CDR3 is built from 14 residues. With 2 bases removed from V and 2 bases from J, the gap between germline ends came to 7 bases. Germline-derived CDR1 and CDR2 are SNHLY and FYNNEI. The protocol was immunoSEQ multiplex PCR, while the TCRdb copy is restricted to in-frame clones and leaves out a portion. The sample includes over 60,000 clones, 76% seen only once; the top ten take around 50%. The rearrangement joins TRBV2 to TRBJ1-3; D possibly corresponds to TRBD1 (6 bases). Sequencing used peripheral blood. The source is an elderly woman with acute or convalescent COVID-19. In DNA form, the CDR3 reads TGTGCCAGCAGTGAACAGGGGACTGGAAACACCATATATTTT. Its translation is CASSEQGTGNTIYF.